A single sample gave rise to the 18 T cell receptor beta chains below, sequenced in a study of blood T cell repertoires in COVID-19. Profiling relied on immunoSEQ multiplex PCR, and the TCRdb table lists in-frame clones only, not all of them. The sample holds some 240,000 clones, 85% seen once. Sequences were obtained from peripheral blood. These receptors were collected from a woman in her seventies with COVID-19, enrolled during active disease.

The rearrangement links TRBV7-3 to TRBJ1-2; 7 nucleotides agree with TRBD1. V lost 5 bases and J lost 3; bases outside the gene matches: 3. Germline V gene lookup returns CDR1 SGHTA and CDR2 FQGTGA. The CDR3 is 13 residues long. In DNA, the CDR3 is TGTGCCAGCAGCCCAGACAGGGACTATGGCTACACCTTC. Translated, it gives CASSPDRDYGYTF.

This clone was recorded once. The chain combines TRBV29-1 with TRBJ2-7; D remains ambiguous. V was shortened by 7 bases and J by 4 bases, with 17 bases between the two germline ends. The CDR3 runs 13 residues. The V gene's germline CDR1 is SQVTM and CDR2 ANQGSEA. The CDR3 DNA reads as TGCAGCGCCTCCCATAGTCGTTCATACGAGCAGTACTTC. It encodes CSASHSRSYEQYF.

A word on this clone: At one end the junction does not follow the germline gene, possibly because of a read error. V usage is TRBV7-2 and J usage is TRBJ1-2; D possibly corresponds to TRBD1 (5 bases). This CDR3 spans 14 amino acids. From germline, CDR1 is SGHTA and CDR2 FQGNSA. The CDR3, as DNA: TGTGCCAGCACCCTTCAGGCGACAGCCTATGGCTGCACCTTC. Its translation is CASTLQATAYGCTF.

In this sample, this clone turned up a few times. The rearrangement joins TRBV29-1 to TRBJ1-1; no clear D. Germline V gene data show CDR1 as SQVTM and CDR2 as ANQGSEA. This CDR3 has 11 amino acids. The germline V and J ends were trimmed by 4 bases and 3 bases, with 6 bases remaining between them. DNA of the CDR3: TGCAGCGTTGTACTAGACACTGAAGCTTTCTTT. Amino acids: CSVVLDTEAFF.

This chain joins TRBV5-1 and TRBJ2-2; 9 bases are shared with TRBD2. The CDR3 is 16 amino acids. CDR1 and CDR2 (germline): SGHRS, YFSETQ. The V gene end was trimmed by 3 bases and the J gene end by 7 bases; junction bases not matched to a gene: 10. The CDR3 loop reads CASSSKLAGAVGELFF. The CDR3 DNA is TGCGCCAGCAGCTCCAAGTTAGCGGGAGCGGTCGGGGAGCTGTTTTTT.

The chain is built from TRBV7-9 and TRBJ1-2; D unclear. V dropped 3 bases and J dropped 0 bases, with 8 bases sitting between them. Germline CDR1 is SEHNR and CDR2 is FQNEAQ (reference sequence). The CDR3 totals 14 residues. The CDR3 sequence is CASSFAGANYGYTF. The CDR3 nucleotides are TGTGCCAGCAGCTTCGCGGGAGCTAACTATGGCTACACCTTC.

The chain joins TRBV6-2 or TRBV6-3 to TRBJ2-7, with 9 bases lining up with TRBD1. The CDR3 is made up of 15 amino acids. Per the germline V gene, CDR1 is MNHEY and CDR2 is SVGEGT. V lost 4 bases, J lost 3 bases, and 7 bases stayed unmatched. The CDR3 protein is CASSSRQGVNYEQYF. In DNA, the CDR3 is TGTGCCAGCAGTTCGCGACAGGGGGTTAACTACGAGCAGTACTTC.

This CDR3 reads CASRVGQYSYEQYF. CDR3 nucleotides: TGTGCCAGCAGGGTGGGACAGTACTCCTACGAGCAGTACTTC. The chain uses TRBV6-6 and TRBJ2-7, with TRBD1 matching 7 bases. V shed 6 bases, J shed 0 bases, and the junction held 5 bases outside the gene matches. This CDR3 contains 14 residues. Germline V gene lookup returns CDR1 MNHNY and CDR2 SVGAGI (reference sequence).

This sequence joins TRBV3-1 (or the pseudogene TRBV3-2) and TRBJ2-2; TRBD2 agrees at 11 bases. Looked up from germline, CDR1 is LGHDT and CDR2 is YNNKEL (reference sequence). J lost 5 bases, V lost 4 bases, and 12 bases had no gene match. The CDR3 runs to 18 residues. This CDR3 reads CASSPRLLPSGGTGELFF. Here the CDR3 DNA reads TGTGCCAGCAGCCCCCGCCTGCTGCCTAGCGGGGGGACCGGGGAGCTGTTTTTT.

DNA for the CDR3: TGTGCCAGCAGTGACAGAGGCTCTGGGGCCAACGTCCTGACTTTC. Translated, it gives CASSDRGSGANVLTF. This sequence joins TRBV11-3 and TRBJ2-6, with D perhaps matching TRBD1 (5 bases). This CDR3 is built from 15 residues. Per germline, CDR1 SGHNT and CDR2 YENEEA. V lost 6 bases, J lost 0 bases, and 9 bases lay in between.

The chain has TRBV19 and TRBJ2-3; perhaps TRBD2 as D (5 bases). The CDR3 has 15 amino acids. Trimming shortened V by 10 bases and J by 4 bases, and 21 bases separated the two germline ends. Germline assignment: CDR1 LNHDA and CDR2 SQIVND (reference sequence). CDR3 region: CATGGLLEVADTQYF. The CDR3 nucleotides are TGTGCCACTGGCGGGCTGCTAGAGGTTGCAGATACGCAGTATTTT. Together with reference TRBV19 and TRBJ2-3, the CDR3 gives the full variable domain: DGGITQSPKYLFRKEGQNVTLSCEQNLNHDAMYWYRQDPGQGLRLIYYSQIVNDFQKGDIAEGYSVSREKKESFPLTVTSAQKNPTAFYLCATGGLLEVADTQYFGPGTRLTVL.

The rearrangement joins TRBV11-3 to TRBJ2-3; the D gene is possibly TRBD1 (6 bases). Germline V CDR1 and CDR2: SGHNT, YENEEA. Trimming pared 4 bases from V and 8 bases from J, leaving 16 bases between. This CDR3 is 14 amino acids long. CDR3 nucleotide sequence: TGTGCCAGCAGCTATGTCACAGGGAGAGGTACGCAGTATTTT. It translates to CASSYVTGRGTQYF.

The chain combines TRBV7-2 with TRBJ2-3; possibly TRBD1 for D (6 bases). This CDR3 contains 16 residues. Deletions cut 1 base from V and 2 bases from J, with 13 bases between. Germline CDR1 and CDR2: SGHTA and FQGNSA. The CDR3 is CASSLGMWTATDTQYF. For the CDR3, the DNA is TGTGCCAGCAGCTTAGGTATGTGGACAGCCACAGATACGCAGTATTTT.

The chain carries TRBV6-4 and TRBJ2-2; D might be TRBD1 (5 bases). Per the germline V gene, CDR1 is MRHNA and CDR2 is SNTAGT. V was clipped by 4 bases and J by 4 bases, with 10 bases between them. The CDR3 is 14 residues long. CDR3 sequence reads: CASSAQASTGELFF. The DNA of the CDR3 is TGTGCCAGCAGTGCACAGGCGAGCACCGGGGAGCTGTTTTTT.

The chain recombines TRBV19 with TRBJ1-1; D gene unclear. This CDR3 is 15 amino acids long. Germline-derived CDR1 and CDR2 are LNHDA and SQIVND (reference sequence). V was trimmed by 1 base and J by 3 bases, leaving 12 bases between them. CDR3 amino acids: CASSIVGEWYTEAFF. The CDR3 nucleotides read TGTGCCAGTAGTATAGTCGGAGAGTGGTACACTGAAGCTTTCTTT.

The J gene is TRBJ2-7, the V gene TRBV7-8; tentative D call: TRBD1 (6 bases). V lost 5 bases and J 0 bases, leaving 14 bases between the germline ends. Germline V CDR1 and CDR2: SGHVS, FQNEAQ. The CDR3 is 15 amino acids. As DNA, the CDR3 is TGTGCCAGCAGCCCCTGGACAGAACACTCCTACGAGCAGTACTTC. This gives the protein CASSPWTEHSYEQYF.

This clone was detected only once. The genes are TRBV7-9 and TRBJ2-7; 7 positions agree with TRBD1. The CDR3 sequence is 17 residues long. The junction had 9 bases not matched to a gene; V was cut back by 1 base and J by 0 bases. The V gene's germline CDR1 is SEHNR and CDR2 FQNEAQ (reference sequence). The CDR3 reads CASSLDPRQGVSYEQYF. The CDR3 DNA follows: TGTGCCAGCAGCTTAGATCCCCGGCAGGGGGTCTCCTACGAGCAGTACTTC.

The CDR3 bases are TGTGCCAGTAGTATGCAGGGGAAGAAAGAAAAACTGTTTTTT. Translation gives CASSMQGKKEKLFF. The rearrangement joins TRBV19 to TRBJ1-4; D is possibly TRBD1 (6 bases). Germline CDR1 is LNHDA and CDR2 is SQIVND (reference sequence). The CDR3 sequence is 14 residues long. V gave up 3 bases and J gave up 8 bases, with 13 bases separating them.